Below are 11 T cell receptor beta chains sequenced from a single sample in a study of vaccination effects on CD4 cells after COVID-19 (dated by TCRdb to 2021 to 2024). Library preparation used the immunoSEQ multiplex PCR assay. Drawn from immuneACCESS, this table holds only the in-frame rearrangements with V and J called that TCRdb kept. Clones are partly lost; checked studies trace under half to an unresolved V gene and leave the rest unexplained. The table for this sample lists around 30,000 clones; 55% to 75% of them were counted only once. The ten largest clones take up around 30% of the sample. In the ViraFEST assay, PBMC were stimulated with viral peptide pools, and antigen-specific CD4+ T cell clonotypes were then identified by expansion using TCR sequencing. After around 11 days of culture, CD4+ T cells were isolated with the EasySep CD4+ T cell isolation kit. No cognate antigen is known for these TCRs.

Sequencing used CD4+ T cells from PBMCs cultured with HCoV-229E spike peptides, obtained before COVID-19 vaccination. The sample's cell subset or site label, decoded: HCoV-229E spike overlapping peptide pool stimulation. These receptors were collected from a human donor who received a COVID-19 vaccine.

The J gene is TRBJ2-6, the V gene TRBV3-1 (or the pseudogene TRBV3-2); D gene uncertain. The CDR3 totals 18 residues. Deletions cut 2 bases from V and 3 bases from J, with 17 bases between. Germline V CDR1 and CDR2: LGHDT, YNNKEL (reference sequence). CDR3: CASSQLDWGRGGANVLTF. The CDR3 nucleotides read TGTGCCAGCAGCCAACTTGATTGGGGAAGAGGTGGGGCCAACGTCCTGACTTTC.

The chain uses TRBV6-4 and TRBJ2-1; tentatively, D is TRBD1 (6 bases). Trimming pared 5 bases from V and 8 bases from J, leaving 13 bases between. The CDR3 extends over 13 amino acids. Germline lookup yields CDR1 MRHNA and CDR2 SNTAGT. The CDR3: CASSRRGQDEQFF. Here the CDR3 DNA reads TGTGCCAGCAGTCGCAGGGGTCAGGATGAGCAGTTCTTC.

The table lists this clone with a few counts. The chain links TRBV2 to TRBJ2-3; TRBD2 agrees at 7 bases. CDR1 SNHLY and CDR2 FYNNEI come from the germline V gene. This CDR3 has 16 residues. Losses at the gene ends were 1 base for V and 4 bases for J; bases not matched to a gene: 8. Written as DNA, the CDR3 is TGTGCCAGCAGTGAAGGGACTAGTGATGGGGCAGATACGCAGTATTTT. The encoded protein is CASSEGTSDGADTQYF.

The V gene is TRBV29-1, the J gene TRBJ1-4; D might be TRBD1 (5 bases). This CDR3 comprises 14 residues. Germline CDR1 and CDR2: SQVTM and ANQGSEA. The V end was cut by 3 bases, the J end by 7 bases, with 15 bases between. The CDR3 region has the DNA TGCAGCGTTGAGGTCGGCAGGGAGGGTGAAAAACTGTTTTTT. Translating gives CSVEVGREGEKLFF.

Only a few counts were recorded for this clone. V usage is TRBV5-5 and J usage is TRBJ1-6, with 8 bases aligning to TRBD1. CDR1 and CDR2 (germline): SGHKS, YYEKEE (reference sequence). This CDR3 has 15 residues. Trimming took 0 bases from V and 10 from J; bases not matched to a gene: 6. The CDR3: CASSLAGRGQSPLHF. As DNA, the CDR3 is TGTGCCAGCAGCTTGGCCGGCAGGGGGCAGTCACCCCTCCACTTT.

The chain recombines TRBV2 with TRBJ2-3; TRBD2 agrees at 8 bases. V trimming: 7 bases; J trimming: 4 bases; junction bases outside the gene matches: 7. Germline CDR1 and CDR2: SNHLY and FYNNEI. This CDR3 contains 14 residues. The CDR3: CASKSGSRADTQYF. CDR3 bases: TGTGCCAGCAAGAGCGGGAGTAGAGCAGATACGCAGTATTTT.

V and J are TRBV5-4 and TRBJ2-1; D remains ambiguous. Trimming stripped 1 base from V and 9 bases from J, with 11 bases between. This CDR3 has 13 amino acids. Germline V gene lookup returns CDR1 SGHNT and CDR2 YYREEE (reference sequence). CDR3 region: CASSLKQIGEQFF. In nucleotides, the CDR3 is TGTGCCAGCAGCTTGAAACAAATAGGTGAGCAGTTCTTC.

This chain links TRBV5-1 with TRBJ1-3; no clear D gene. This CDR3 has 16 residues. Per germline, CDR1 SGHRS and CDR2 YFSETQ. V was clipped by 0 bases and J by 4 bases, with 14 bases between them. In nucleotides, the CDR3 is TGCGCCAGCAGCTTGGACGGCCTTCCCTCAGGAAACACCATATATTTT. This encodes CASSLDGLPSGNTIYF.

The chain's CDR3 is CASSSRDTNTGELFF. CDR3 DNA: TGCGCCAGCAGCTCCCGGGACACTAACACCGGGGAGCTGTTTTTT. V and J are TRBV5-1 and TRBJ2-2; D may be TRBD1 (6 bases). The length of the CDR3 is 15 residues. Trimming removed 3 bases at V and 2 bases at J, with 11 bases between. CDR1 is SGHRS and CDR2 is YFSETQ in the germline V gene.

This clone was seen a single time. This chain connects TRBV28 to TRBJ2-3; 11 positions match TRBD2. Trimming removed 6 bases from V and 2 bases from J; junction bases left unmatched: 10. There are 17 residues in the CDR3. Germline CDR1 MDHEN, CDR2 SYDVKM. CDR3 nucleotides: TGTGCCAGCAGGGACCTAGCGGGAGGTGGTGTCACAGATACGCAGTATTTT. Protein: CASRDLAGGGVTDTQYF.

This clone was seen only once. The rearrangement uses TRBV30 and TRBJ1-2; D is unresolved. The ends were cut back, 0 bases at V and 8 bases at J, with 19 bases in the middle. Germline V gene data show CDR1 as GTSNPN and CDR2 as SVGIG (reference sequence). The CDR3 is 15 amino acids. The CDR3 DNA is TGTGCCTGGAGTGTTTCAGGAGCCCCCTCGGGAGGCTACACCTTC. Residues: CAWSVSGAPSGGYTF.